This T cell receptor (beta chain) was recovered during a study of PD-1 blockade in classical Hodgkin lymphoma. Repertoires were generated with immunoSEQ multiplex PCR, while TCRdb's copy carries only in-frame clones and drops some. The sample lists more than 10,000 clones, approximately 80% occurring once. Exposure to brentuximab vedotin varied, and each patient had relapsed following autologous stem cell transplantation. The sample holds one count of this clone. No antigen is known for it. One end of the junction does not line up with germline, which may come from a read error. Whole-study findings and limits: Sources of repertoire differences remain undefined, possibly disease activity or prior therapy.

CDR3 length equals 14 residues. Germline V gives CDR1 LNHNV, CDR2 YYDKDF (reference sequence). The clonotype comes from a human donor with classical Hodgkin lymphoma. The input for sequencing was peripheral blood mononuclear cells (PBMCs), taken before the second cycle of nivolumab. The chain couples TRBV15 to TRBJ2-5, with 7 bases that match TRBD1. The CDR3 DNA reads as TGTGCCGCCAGCAGGGGACAGCTTCAAGAGACCCAGTACTTC. This encodes CAASRGQLQETQYF.